Shown below are 11 T cell receptor beta chains from a single sample sequenced in a study of blood T cell repertoires in COVID-19. The assay was immunoSEQ multiplex PCR, and TCRdb's table has in-frame clones only and misses some. This table has roughly 310,000 clones, 85% to 90% appearing once. Sample: peripheral blood. All receptors come from a woman in her twenties or thirties with COVID-19, enrolled during active disease.

The rearrangement links TRBV19 to TRBJ1-1; D gene unclear. Trimming shortened V by 5 bases and J by 5 bases, and 15 bases separated the two germline ends. Germline V gives CDR1 LNHDA, CDR2 SQIVND (reference sequence). There are 14 residues in the CDR3. The CDR3 loop is CASSASVGVTEAFF. CDR3 coding DNA: TGTGCCAGTAGTGCCTCGGTCGGAGTGACTGAAGCTTTCTTT.

The CDR3 is CASSETYDSSYTF. The CDR3 nucleotides are TGTGCCAGCAGTGAAACTTACGACAGCAGCTACACCTTC. The chain links TRBV25-1 to TRBJ1-2, with D perhaps matching TRBD1 (5 bases). The V gene's germline CDR1 is MGHDK and CDR2 SYGVNS. This CDR3 region has 13 residues. Trimming took off 2 bases at V and 9 bases at J, with 13 bases between the two ends.

The V call is TRBV6-5, the J call TRBJ2-1, with 9 bases aligning to TRBD1. V gave up 7 bases and J gave up 2 bases; unmatched junction bases: 6. The V gene's germline CDR1 is MNHEY and CDR2 SVGAGI. There are 15 residues in the CDR3. The CDR3 protein is CASTGQGSPYNEQFF. The DNA for the CDR3 is TGTGCCAGCACCGGACAGGGGTCACCCTACAATGAGCAGTTCTTC.

The chain links TRBV7-9 to TRBJ1-4; no clear D gene. The V and J ends lost 1 base and 6 bases respectively, with 12 bases between them. Germline V gene data show CDR1 as SEHNR and CDR2 as FQNEAQ (reference sequence). CDR3 length: 15 residues. The CDR3 here is CASSLGTRNDEKLFF. For the CDR3, the DNA is TGTGCCAGCAGCTTAGGGACTCGAAACGATGAAAAACTGTTTTTT.

This chain uses TRBV15 with TRBJ2-3; weak D call: TRBD1 (6 bases). Germline V gene sequence: CDR1 LNHNV, CDR2 YYDKDF (reference sequence). The V gene lost 2 bases and the J gene lost 0 bases, with 12 bases spanning the gap. The CDR3 sequence is 16 residues long. Here the CDR3 reads CATSRTDSSSTDTQYF. The CDR3 DNA reads as TGTGCCACCAGCAGAACGGACAGCTCTAGCACAGATACGCAGTATTTT.

The chain employs TRBV29-1 and TRBJ2-3, with a possible D match to TRBD2 (5 bases). Germline V gene data show CDR1 as SQVTM and CDR2 as ANQGSEA. The CDR3 length is 13 residues. V was cut by 6 bases and J by 6 bases, with 16 bases left in between. This CDR3 reads CSVRGPGGDTQYF. CDR3 nucleotide sequence: TGCAGCGTCAGAGGGCCCGGCGGGGATACGCAGTATTTT.

This sequence joins TRBV3-1 (or the pseudogene TRBV3-2) and TRBJ1-6; 8 positions agree with TRBD1. The CDR3 is 16 residues long. The germline V gene encodes CDR1 LGHDT and CDR2 YNNKEL (reference sequence). The V and J ends lost 7 bases and 5 bases, in that order; junction bases with no gene match: 10. CDR3 sequence (DNA): TGTGCCAGCACCACTTGGACAGGGCTTAATAATTCACCCCTCCACTTT. Its protein is CASTTWTGLNNSPLHF.

This clone was observed a few times. The chain has TRBV9 and TRBJ2-7; possible D gene TRBD2, 6 bases. Germline CDR1 is SGDLS and CDR2 is YYNGEE. Trimming removed 0 bases at V and 3 bases at J, with 10 bases between. The CDR3 is made up of 14 amino acids. The CDR3 is CASSVDPEGYEQYF. For the CDR3, the DNA is TGTGCCAGCAGCGTAGACCCGGAGGGCTACGAGCAGTACTTC. The variable domain in full, with the rest retrieved from reference TRBV9 and TRBJ2-7, is DSGVTQTPKHLITATGQRVTLRCSPRSGDLSVYWYQQSLDQGLQFLIQYYNGEERAKGNILERFSAQQFPDLHSELNLSSLELGDSALYFCASSVDPEGYEQYFGPGTRLTVT.

The V call is TRBV28, the J call TRBJ1-6, with a possible D match to TRBD1 (5 bases). The V gene's germline CDR1 is MDHEN and CDR2 SYDVKM. CDR3 size: 12 residues. V gave up 4 bases and J gave up 10 bases, with 8 bases separating them. CDR3 in DNA: TGTGCCAGCAGTTACGGGGGATCACCCCTCCACTTT. Its translation is CASSYGGSPLHF.

The V gene is TRBV9, the J gene TRBJ2-5; TRBD2 aligns across 8 bases. With V trimmed by 1 base and J by 5 bases, 7 bases remained unmatched. The germline V gene encodes CDR1 SGDLS and CDR2 YYNGEE. This CDR3 comprises 15 residues. The CDR3 region is CASSVTSLAEETQYF. In DNA, the CDR3 is TGTGCCAGCAGCGTAACATCACTAGCGGAGGAGACCCAGTACTTC.

This chain links TRBV19 with TRBJ1-5; a possible D gene is TRBD1 (6 bases). V shed 6 bases and J shed 2 bases, with 17 bases lying between them. The CDR3 sequence is 16 residues long. The germline V gene has CDR1 LNHDA and CDR2 SQIVND (reference sequence). The CDR3 DNA follows: TGTGCCAGTAGCTCTCAGGACAGCGGTGGCAATCAGCCCCAGCATTTT. This sequence encodes CASSSQDSGGNQPQHF.